What follows is one T cell receptor beta chain and its context. Its cognate antigen has yet to be identified. No base quality values were provided; no much bigger clone lies one nucleotide off. Its CDR3 holds 14 amino acids, cysteine through phenylalanine. This entry keeps only the CDR3 DNA: 42 bases, framed from base 1. The germline V gene encodes CDR1 PRHDT and CDR2 FYEKMQ (reference sequence). V and J are truncated by 0 bases and 7 bases respectively, leaving an intervening sequence of 12 bases. The CDR3 regions of human TCRbeta chains were analyzed by immunosequencing. Processing in the source paper ran as follows. TCRs in the repertoires were compared against a reference library of SARS-CoV-2-specific TCRs that had been generated with the MIRA antigen-specificity platform. Breadth was defined as the fraction of unique TCRs that were SARS-CoV-2-associated. Depth was defined as the fraction of total T cells that were SARS-CoV-2-associated. Using the MIRA data, each spike-specific TCR was assigned both to the spike region to which the TCR was reactive and to a CD4 or CD8 class. Log10-transformed breadth and depth values were compared by one-way ANOVA with Sidak's multiple comparisons tests. TCRdb carries this immuneACCESS record with in-frame sequences only. Its versions omit some clonotypes, under half of them owing to an unresolved V gene in the studies checked, with the rest unexplained. The DNA gave D and trimming, while V, J and clone size come from that table. For this sample there are 85,000 to 130,000 clones; approximately 89% appear just once. The leading ten clones occupy approximately 18% of the sample.

The sample's time point label is to be understood as: baseline before first vaccination. Vaccinee samples were obtained from the UK trials COV001 and COV002, which included a single-blind randomized controlled phase 2/3 trial of AZD1222 (ChAdOx1 nCoV-19) in healthy adults. For TCRbeta chain sequencing, PBMC samples were collected from trial participants at day 0 and at day 28 after the second dose. The data originate from a study of T cell responses to AZD1222 COVID-19 vaccine listed by TCRdb under 2021. A note on the overall study: AZD1222 recipients with second doses at about 4 weeks or about 12 weeks were pooled, because spike-specific TCR depth and breadth did not differ between schedules. Enrollment into the trials was organized by age into subgroups of 18-55, 56-69 and 70-plus years, and those subgroups contained roughly 150, 30 and 60 TCR-sequenced participants, respectively. TCR sequencing was performed for 230 to 250 trial participants, of whom around 200 were given two doses of AZD1222 and around 25 were given two doses of MenACWY control vaccine.

Broader findings and caveats from the paper: No day 14 peak-response samples were available, so repertoires were characterized only after the peak T cell response. Participants were mostly white British and included more females than males, and it was suggested by the authors that clonal diversity may have been underestimated. Spike-specific TCR breadth and depth rose significantly after two AZD1222 doses compared with day 0 and with MenACWY recipients. In the small 56-69-year group, the increase in depth fell short of significance, most likely because of low power. Reportedly, close to half of the unique spike-specific TCRs recognized epitopes lying outside the regions that are mutated in the B.1.351 and B.1.1.7 variants. CD4 TCRs associated with the vaccine covered the entire spike protein, and the dominant responses were in regions 160-218 and 743-854. Conclusions about previously exposed vaccinees were limited because only six AZD1222 recipients were SARS-CoV-2 seropositive at baseline.

The sequencing here drew on peripheral blood, taken on day 0 of AZD1222 vaccination. This receptor was obtained from an adult in good health. This sequence uses TRBV13 and TRBJ1-2; confidence is insufficient to name the D gene. The DNA is as follows: TGTGCCAGCAGCTTAGGGGGGTCCAAGGGTGGCTACACCTTC. Translated, this gives CASSLGGSKGGYTF.